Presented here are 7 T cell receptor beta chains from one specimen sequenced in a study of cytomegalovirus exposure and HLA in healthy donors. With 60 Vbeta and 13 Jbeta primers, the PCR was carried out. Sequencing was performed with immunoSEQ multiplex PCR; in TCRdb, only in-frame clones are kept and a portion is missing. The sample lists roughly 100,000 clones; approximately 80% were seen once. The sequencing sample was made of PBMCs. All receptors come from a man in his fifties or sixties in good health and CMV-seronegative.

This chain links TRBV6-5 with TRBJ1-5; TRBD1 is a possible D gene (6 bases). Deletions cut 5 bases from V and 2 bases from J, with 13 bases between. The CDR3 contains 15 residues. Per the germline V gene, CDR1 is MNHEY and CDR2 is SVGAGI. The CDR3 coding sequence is TGTGCCAGCAGTCGGGGGGGGGCCGGCAATCAGCCCCAGCATTTT. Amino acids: CASSRGGAGNQPQHF.

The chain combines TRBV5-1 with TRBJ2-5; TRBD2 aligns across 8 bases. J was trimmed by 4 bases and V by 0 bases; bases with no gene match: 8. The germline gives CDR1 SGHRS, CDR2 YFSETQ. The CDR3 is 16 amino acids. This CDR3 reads CASSLASGSGVETQYF. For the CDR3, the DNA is TGCGCCAGCAGCTTGGCGAGCGGGAGCGGGGTAGAGACCCAGTACTTC. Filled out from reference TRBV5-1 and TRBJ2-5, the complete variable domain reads KAGVTQTPRYLIKTRGQQVTLSCSPISGHRSVSWYQQTPGQGLQFLFEYFSETQRNKGNFPGRFSGRQFSNSRSEMNVSTLELGDSALYLCASSLASGSGVETQYFGPGTRLLVL.

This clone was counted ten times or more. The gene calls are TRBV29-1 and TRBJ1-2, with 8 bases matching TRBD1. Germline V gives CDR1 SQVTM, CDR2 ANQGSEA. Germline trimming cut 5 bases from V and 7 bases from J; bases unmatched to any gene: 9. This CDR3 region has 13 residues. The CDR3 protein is CSVSSTGGSGYTF. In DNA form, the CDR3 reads TGCAGCGTTTCAAGCACAGGGGGGTCTGGCTACACCTTC.

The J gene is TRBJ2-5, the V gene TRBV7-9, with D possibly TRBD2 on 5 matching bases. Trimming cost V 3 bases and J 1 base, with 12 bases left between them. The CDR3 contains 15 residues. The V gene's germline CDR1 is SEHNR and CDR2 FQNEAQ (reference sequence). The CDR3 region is CASSLYQRSQETQYF. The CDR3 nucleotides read TGTGCCAGCAGCTTGTATCAGCGGAGCCAAGAGACCCAGTACTTC.

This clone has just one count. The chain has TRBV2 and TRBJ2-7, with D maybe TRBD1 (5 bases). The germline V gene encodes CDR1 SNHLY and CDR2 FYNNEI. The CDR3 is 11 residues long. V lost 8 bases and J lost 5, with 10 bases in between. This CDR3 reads CASGTGDEQYF. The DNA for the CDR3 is TGTGCCAGCGGTACAGGTGACGAGCAGTACTTC.

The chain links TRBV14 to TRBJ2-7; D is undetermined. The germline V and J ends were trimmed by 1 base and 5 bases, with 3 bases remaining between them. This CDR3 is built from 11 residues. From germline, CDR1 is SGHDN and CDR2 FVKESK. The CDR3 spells CASSQVNEQYF. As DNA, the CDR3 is TGTGCCAGCAGCCAAGTTAACGAGCAGTACTTC.

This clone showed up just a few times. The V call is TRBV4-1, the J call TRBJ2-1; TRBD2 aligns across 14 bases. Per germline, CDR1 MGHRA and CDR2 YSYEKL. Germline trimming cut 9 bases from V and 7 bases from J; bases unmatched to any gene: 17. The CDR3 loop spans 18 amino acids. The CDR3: CASRSQGLAGGEGNEQFF. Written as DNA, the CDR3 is TGCGCCAGTCGGAGTCAAGGACTAGCGGGAGGAGAGGGAAATGAGCAGTTCTTC.